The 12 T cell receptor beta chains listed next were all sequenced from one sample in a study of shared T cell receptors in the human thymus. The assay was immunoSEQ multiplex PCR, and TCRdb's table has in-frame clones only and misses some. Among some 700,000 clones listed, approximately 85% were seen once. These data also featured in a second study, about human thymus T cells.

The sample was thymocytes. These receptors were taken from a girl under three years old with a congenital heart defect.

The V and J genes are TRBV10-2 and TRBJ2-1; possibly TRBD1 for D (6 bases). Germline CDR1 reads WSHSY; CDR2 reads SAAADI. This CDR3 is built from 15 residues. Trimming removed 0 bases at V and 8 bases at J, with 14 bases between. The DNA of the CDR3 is TGCGCCAGCAGTGAGTCGGTCGACAGGTTCCATGAGCAGTTCTTC. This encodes CASSESVDRFHEQFF.

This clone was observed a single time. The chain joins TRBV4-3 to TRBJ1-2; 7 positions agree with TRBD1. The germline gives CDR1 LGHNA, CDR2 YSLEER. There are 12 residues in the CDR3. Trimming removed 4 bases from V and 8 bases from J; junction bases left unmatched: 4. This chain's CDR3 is CASSRAGGGYTF. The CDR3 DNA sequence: TGCGCCAGCAGCCGCGCAGGGGGGGGCTACACCTTC.

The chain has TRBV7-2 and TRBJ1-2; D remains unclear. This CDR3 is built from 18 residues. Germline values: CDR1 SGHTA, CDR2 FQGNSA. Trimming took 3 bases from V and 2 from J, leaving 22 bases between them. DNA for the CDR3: TGTGCCAGCAGCTTCGACCCGAGGGCAGACGTAAAAAACTATGGCTACACCTTC. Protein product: CASSFDPRADVKNYGYTF.

This CDR3 is CASSQERLRPRISYEQYF. The CDR3 DNA reads TGCGCCAGCAGCCAAGAACGACTTCGTCCGAGAATATCCTACGAGCAGTACTTC. The chain carries TRBV4-1 and TRBJ2-5, with D unresolved. Near its end, the DNA agrees better with TRBJ2-7, so the J call may be wrong. The CDR3 is 18 amino acids. Per the germline V gene, CDR1 is MGHRA and CDR2 is YSYEKL.

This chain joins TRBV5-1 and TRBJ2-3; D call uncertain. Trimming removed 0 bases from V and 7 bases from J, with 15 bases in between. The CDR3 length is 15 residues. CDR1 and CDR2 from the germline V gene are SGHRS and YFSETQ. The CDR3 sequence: CASSLVTEFVYTQYF. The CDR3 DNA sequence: TGCGCCAGCAGCTTGGTTACGGAGTTCGTGTATACGCAGTATTTT.

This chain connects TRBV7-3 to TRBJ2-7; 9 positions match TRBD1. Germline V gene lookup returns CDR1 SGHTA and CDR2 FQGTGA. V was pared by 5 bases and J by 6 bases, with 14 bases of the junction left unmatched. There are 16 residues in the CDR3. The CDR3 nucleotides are TGTGCCAGCAGCCTTCACTCCGGGACAGGGCTTTCCGAGCAGTACTTC. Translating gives CASSLHSGTGLSEQYF.

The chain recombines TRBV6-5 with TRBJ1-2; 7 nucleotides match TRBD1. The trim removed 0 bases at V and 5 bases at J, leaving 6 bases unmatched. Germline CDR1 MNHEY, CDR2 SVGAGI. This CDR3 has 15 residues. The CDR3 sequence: CASSYSTGSLYGYTF. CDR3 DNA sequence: TGTGCCAGCAGTTACTCGACAGGGTCGTTGTATGGCTACACCTTC.

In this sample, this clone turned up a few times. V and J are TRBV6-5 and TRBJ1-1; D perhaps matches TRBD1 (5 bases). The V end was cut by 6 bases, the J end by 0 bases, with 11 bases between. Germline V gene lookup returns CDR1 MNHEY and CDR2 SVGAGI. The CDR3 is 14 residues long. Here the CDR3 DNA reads TGTGCCAGCAGCCCGACAGAGATGAACACTGAAGCTTTCTTT. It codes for CASSPTEMNTEAFF.

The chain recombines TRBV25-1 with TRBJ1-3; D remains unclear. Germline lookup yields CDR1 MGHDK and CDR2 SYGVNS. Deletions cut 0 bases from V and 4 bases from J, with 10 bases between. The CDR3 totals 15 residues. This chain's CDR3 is CASSEYEGSGNTIYF. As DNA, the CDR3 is TGTGCCAGCAGTGAATACGAGGGTTCAGGAAACACCATATATTTT.

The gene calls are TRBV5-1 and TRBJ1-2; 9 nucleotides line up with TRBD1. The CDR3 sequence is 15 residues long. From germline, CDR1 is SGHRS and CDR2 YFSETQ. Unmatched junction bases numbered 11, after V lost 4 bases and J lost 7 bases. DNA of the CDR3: TGCGCCAGCAGCCCCTGGACAGGGGTGAGGGGTGGCTACACCTTC. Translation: CASSPWTGVRGGYTF.

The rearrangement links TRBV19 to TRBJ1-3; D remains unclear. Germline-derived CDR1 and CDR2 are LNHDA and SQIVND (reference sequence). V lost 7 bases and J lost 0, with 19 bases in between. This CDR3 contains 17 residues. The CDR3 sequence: CASNIRPLRGSGNTIYF. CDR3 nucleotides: TGTGCCAGTAATATTCGCCCCCTCCGGGGCTCTGGAAACACCATATATTTT. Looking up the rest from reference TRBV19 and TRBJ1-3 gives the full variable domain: DGGITQSPKYLFRKEGQNVTLSCEQNLNHDAMYWYRQDPGQGLRLIYYSQIVNDFQKGDIAEGYSVSREKKESFPLTVTSAQKNPTAFYLCASNIRPLRGSGNTIYFGEGSWLTVV.

The DNA of the CDR3 is TGCGCCAGCAGCTTGCGGGGGGGCTACACCTTC. Translation: CASSLRGGYTF. V gene TRBV4-3 combines with J gene TRBJ1-2, with a tentative D call TRBD1 (5 bases). This CDR3 contains 11 residues. Trimming stripped 5 bases from V and 8 bases from J, with 9 bases between. Germline V CDR1 and CDR2: LGHNA, YSLEER.